These 2 T cell receptor beta chains were all obtained from the same sample, sequenced in a study of graft-versus-host responses after intestinal transplantation. Their antigens are not known. Method: immunoSEQ multiplex PCR; TCRdb's copy keeps in-frame clones and lacks some. The table lists 85,000 to 100,000 clones, just over 90% of them singletons. Here the sequenced sample was unstimulated CD8+ T cells sorted from spleen or lymph node cells, taken before intestinal transplant. Receptor source: a human donor who received an intestinal transplant.

This rearrangement joins TRBV4-3 to TRBJ2-3; 13 positions match TRBD2. Germline values: CDR1 LGHNA, CDR2 YSLEER. The CDR3 consists of 17 residues. V lost 1 base, J lost 4 bases, and 5 bases stayed unmatched. The CDR3 DNA reads as TGCGCCAGCAGCCAAGGACTAGCGGGGGGTCATTCAGATACGCAGTATTTT. Residues: CASSQGLAGGHSDTQYF.

The chain is built from TRBV9 and TRBJ2-7; 7 positions agree with TRBD1. V was pared by 3 bases and J by 3 bases, with 6 bases of the junction left unmatched. The CDR3 spans 14 residues. Germline-derived CDR1 and CDR2 are SGDLS and YYNGEE. CDR3 region: CASSETGQNYEQYF. Here the CDR3 DNA reads TGTGCCAGCAGCGAGACGGGACAGAACTACGAGCAGTACTTC.